This T cell receptor beta chain was captured in a study of shared clonotypes between healthy human individuals. Investigators spread the genomic DNA of each subset evenly over several immunoSEQ plates. For sorted subsets, about 200 ng DNA per replicate equaled 30,000 or so T cell genomes. Method: immunoSEQ multiplex PCR; TCRdb's copy keeps in-frame clones and lacks some. The data contain approximately 2.1 million clones, over 90% of them singletons. With respect to this clone: What it recognizes is unknown.

Study-wide findings and caveats: Clonotype sharing across donors was expected to vary with sequencing depth.

Germline V gene sequence: CDR1 SGHRS, CDR2 YFSETQ. The CDR3 has 15 residues. Germline trimming cut 0 bases from V and 6 bases from J; bases unmatched to any gene: 9. Material for sequencing was naive CD4+ T cells from PBMCs. Sample subset: CD45RA+ positively selected. The genes are TRBV5-1 and TRBJ2-7; 7 bases map to TRBD2. The sequence was collected from a man between 18 and 29 years old in good health. Some clones in this sample may be carry-over from other donors' samples. CDR3 amino acids: CASSLVGYGGSEQYF. The CDR3 nucleotides are TGCGCCAGCAGCTTGGTAGGCTACGGGGGGTCCGAGCAGTACTTC.